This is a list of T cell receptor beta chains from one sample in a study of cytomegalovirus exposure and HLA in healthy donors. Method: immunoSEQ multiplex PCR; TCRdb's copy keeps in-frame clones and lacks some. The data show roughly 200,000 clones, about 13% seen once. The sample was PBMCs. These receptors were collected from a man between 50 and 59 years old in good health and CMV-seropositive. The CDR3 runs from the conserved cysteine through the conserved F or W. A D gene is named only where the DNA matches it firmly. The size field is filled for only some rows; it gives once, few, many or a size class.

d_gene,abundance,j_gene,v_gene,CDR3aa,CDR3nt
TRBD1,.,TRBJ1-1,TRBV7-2,CASSRDRGPEAFF,TGTGCCAGCAGCCGCGACAGGGGACCTGAAGCTTTCTTT
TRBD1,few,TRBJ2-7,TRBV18,CASSRDRSYEQYF,TGTGCCAGCTCACGGGACAGATCCTACGAGCAGTACTTC
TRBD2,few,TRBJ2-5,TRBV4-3,CASSHGLIGGGRETQYF,TGCGCCAGCAGCCATGGCCTTATAGGCGGGGGGAGGGAGACCCAGTACTTC
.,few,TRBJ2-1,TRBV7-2,CASSRIGTPNEQFF,TGTGCCAGCAGCCGGATAGGGACACCAAATGAGCAGTTCTTC
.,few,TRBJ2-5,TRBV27,CASSLAPGTGETQYF,TGTGCCAGCAGTTTAGCCCCCGGGACTGGGGAGACCCAGTACTTC
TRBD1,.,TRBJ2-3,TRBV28,CASSSRRGSQYF,TGTGCCAGCAGTTCCCGCAGGGGGTCGCAGTATTTT
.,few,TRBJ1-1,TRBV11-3,CASTLTSMNTEAFF,TGTGCCAGCACCCTGACATCCATGAACACTGAAGCTTTCTTT
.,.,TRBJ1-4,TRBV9,CASSLSPTNEKLFF,TGTGCCAGCAGCCTCAGTCCAACTAATGAAAAACTGTTTTTT
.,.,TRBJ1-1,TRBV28,CASSSGWNTEAFF,TGTGCCAGCAGCTCCGGTTGGAACACTGAAGCTTTCTTT
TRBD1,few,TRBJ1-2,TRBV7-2,CASSFRDSPNYGYTF,TGTGCCAGCAGCTTTCGGGACAGTCCTAACTATGGCTACACCTTC
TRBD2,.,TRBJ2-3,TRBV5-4,CASSPGGGGADTQYF,TGTGCCAGCAGCCCCGGCGGCGGGGGGGCAGATACGCAGTATTTT
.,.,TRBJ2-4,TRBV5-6,CASSLAGVKNIQYF,TGTGCCAGCAGCTTAGCAGGGGTCAAAAACATTCAGTACTTC
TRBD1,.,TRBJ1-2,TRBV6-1,CASSEPGVVTGKKDGYTF,TGTGCCAGCAGTGAACCCGGAGTAGTGACAGGGAAGAAGGATGGCTACACCTTC
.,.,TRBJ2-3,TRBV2,CAPGGLGNTDTQYF,TGTGCTCCGGGCGGACTCGGGAACACAGATACGCAGTATTTT
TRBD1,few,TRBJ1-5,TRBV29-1,CSVDQGANQPQHF,TGCAGCGTTGATCAGGGGGCTAATCAGCCCCAGCATTTT
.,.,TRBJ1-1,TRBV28,CASSPRFAGYTEAFF,TGTGCCAGCAGTCCCCGTTTCGCGGGGTACACTGAAGCTTTCTTT
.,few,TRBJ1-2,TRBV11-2,CASSLGGFGYTF,TGTGCCAGCAGCTTAGGCGGGTTCGGCTACACCTTC
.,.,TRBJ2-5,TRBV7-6,CASSLAFAYQETQYF,TGTGCCAGCAGCTTAGCTTTTGCGTACCAAGAGACCCAGTACTTC
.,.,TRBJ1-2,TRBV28,CASSYPFGGSWGYTF,TGTGCCAGCAGTTACCCATTCGGGGGTTCGTGGGGCTACACCTTC
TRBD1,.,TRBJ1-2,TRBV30,CAWSWGQGAEGYTF,TGTGCCTGGAGTTGGGGACAGGGGGCGGAAGGCTACACCTTC
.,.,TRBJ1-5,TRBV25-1,CASSEAGRGDQPQHF,TGTGCCAGCAGTGAAGCCGGTCGGGGTGATCAGCCCCAGCATTTT
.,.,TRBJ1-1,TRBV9,CASDPVDSYLSQAFF,TGTGCCAGCGATCCCGTTGACAGTTACTTGAGTCAAGCTTTCTTT
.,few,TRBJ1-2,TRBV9,CASSNRENYGYTF,TGTGCCAGCAGCAACAGGGAAAACTATGGCTACACCTTC
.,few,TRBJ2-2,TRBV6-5,CASSPREVGELFF,TGTGCCAGCAGCCCGAGGGAAGTCGGGGAGCTGTTTTTT
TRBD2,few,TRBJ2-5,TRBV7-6,CASSFRGGAGETQYF,TGTGCCAGCAGCTTCCGCGGGGGGGCAGGAGAGACCCAGTACTTC
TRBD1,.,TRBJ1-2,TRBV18,CASSGTVNYGYTF,TGTGCCAGCTCAGGGACAGTTAACTATGGCTACACCTTC
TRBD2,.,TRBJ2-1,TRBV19,CASGRGRSTYNEQFF,TGTGCCAGCGGGAGGGGGAGGTCCACCTACAATGAGCAGTTCTTC
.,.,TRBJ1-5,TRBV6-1,CASRERQNYQPQHF,TGTGCCAGCAGGGAACGACAGAACTATCAGCCCCAGCATTTT
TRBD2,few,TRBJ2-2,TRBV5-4,CASSPGRGELFF,TGTGCCAGCAGCCCCGGGAGGGGGGAGCTGTTTTTT
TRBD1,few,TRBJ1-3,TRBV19,CASRAGQGAGNTIYF,TGTGCCAGTCGAGCCGGACAGGGTGCGGGAAACACCATATATTTT
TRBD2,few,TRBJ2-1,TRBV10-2,CASSGTSGGGEQFF,TGCGCCAGCAGTGGGACTAGCGGGGGGGGCGAGCAGTTCTTC
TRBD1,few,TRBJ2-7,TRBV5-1,CASSGQDSSYEQYF,TGCGCCAGCAGCGGACAGGATAGCTCCTACGAGCAGTACTTC
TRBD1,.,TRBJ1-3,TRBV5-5,CASSGVTRTGAGNTIYF,TGTGCCAGCAGCGGGGTGACCCGGACAGGGGCTGGAAACACCATATATTTT
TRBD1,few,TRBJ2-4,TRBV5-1,CASSNRGRDIQYF,TGCGCCAGCAGCAACAGGGGGCGCGACATTCAGTACTTC
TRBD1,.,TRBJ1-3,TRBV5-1,CASSPGQGGNTIYF,TGCGCCAGCAGCCCGGGACAGGGCGGAAACACCATATATTTT
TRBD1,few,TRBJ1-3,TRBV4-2,CASSQSDRGSGNTIYF,TGTGCCAGCAGCCAATCGGACAGGGGCTCTGGAAACACCATATATTTT
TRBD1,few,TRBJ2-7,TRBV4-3,CASSPSGTGGREQYF,TGCGCCAGCAGCCCTTCCGGGACAGGGGGCCGCGAGCAGTACTTC
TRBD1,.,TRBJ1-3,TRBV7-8,CASSPSQGAFSGNTIYF,TGTGCCAGCAGCCCCTCACAGGGGGCATTCTCTGGAAACACCATATATTTT
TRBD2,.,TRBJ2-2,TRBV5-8,CASSPLRGGGGELFF,TGTGCCAGCAGCCCCCTGCGGGGGGGCGGCGGGGAGCTGTTTTTT
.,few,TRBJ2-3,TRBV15,CATSTKTPRGTQYF,TGTGCCACCAGCACCAAAACCCCGCGGGGTACGCAGTATTTT
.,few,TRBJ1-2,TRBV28,CATGDGYTF,TGTGCCACCGGGGATGGCTACACCTTC
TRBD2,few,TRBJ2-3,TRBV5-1,CASSWGRGGPSDTQYF,TGCGCCAGCAGCTGGGGGCGGGGGGGCCCGTCAGATACGCAGTATTTT
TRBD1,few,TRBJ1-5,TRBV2,CASRTPRDRGNQPQHF,TGTGCCAGCAGAACACCCCGGGACAGAGGGAATCAGCCCCAGCATTTT
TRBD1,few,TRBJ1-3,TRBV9,CASTSTGVDGNTIYF,TGTGCCAGCACCAGTACAGGGGTCGATGGAAACACCATATATTTT
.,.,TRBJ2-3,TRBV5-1,CASSLVGQRSSTDTQYF,TGCGCCAGCAGCTTGGTTGGACAGCGCTCTAGCACAGATACGCAGTATTTT
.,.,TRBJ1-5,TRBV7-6,CASSAVPNQPQHF,TGTGCCAGTTCCGCAGTACCTAATCAGCCCCAGCATTTT
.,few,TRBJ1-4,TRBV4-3,CASSQERRGDEKLFF,TGCGCCAGCAGCCAAGAACGACGGGGGGATGAAAAACTGTTTTTT
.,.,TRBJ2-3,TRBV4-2,CASSPTTIITDTQYF,TGTGCCAGCAGCCCGACGACTATTATCACAGATACGCAGTATTTT
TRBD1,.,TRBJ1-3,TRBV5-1,CASSLGTAGNTIYF,TGCGCCAGCAGCCTCGGGACAGCTGGAAACACCATATATTTT
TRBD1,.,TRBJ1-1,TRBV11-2,CASSTDRTEAFF,TGTGCCAGCAGCACGGACAGGACTGAAGCTTTCTTT
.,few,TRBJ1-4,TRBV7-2,CASSPGGRVEKLFF,TGTGCCAGCAGCCCGGGGGGACGAGTTGAAAAACTGTTTTTT
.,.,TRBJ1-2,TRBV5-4,CASSLAGDRDFF,TGTGCCAGCAGCTTGGCGGGCGATAGGGACTTCTTC
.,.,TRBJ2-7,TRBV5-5,CASSSRAPAGYEQYF,TGTGCCAGCAGCTCGAGAGCCCCGGCGGGCTACGAGCAGTACTTC
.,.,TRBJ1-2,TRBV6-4,CASSDRIGSNRYTF,TGTGCCAGCAGTGACCGTATAGGTAGCAATCGCTACACCTTC
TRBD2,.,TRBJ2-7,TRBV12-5,CASGLVQAGAYEQYF,TGTGCTAGTGGTTTGGTACAGGCGGGAGCCTACGAGCAGTACTTC
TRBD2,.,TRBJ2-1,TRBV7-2,CASSTMGLAGNEQFF,TGTGCCAGCAGCACCATGGGTCTAGCGGGAAATGAGCAGTTCTTC
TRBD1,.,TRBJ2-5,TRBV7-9,CASSTGQGTEETQYF,TGTGCCAGCAGCACGGGACAGGGGACGGAGGAGACCCAGTACTTC
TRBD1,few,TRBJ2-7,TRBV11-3,CASSPLGTVIEQYF,TGTGCCAGCAGCCCCCTCGGGACAGTAATCGAGCAGTACTTC
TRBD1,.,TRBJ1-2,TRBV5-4,CASSPEIVTGGRGGYTF,TGTGCCAGCAGCCCCGAAATTGTTACAGGGGGCCGGGGGGGCTACACCTTC